The 8 T cell receptor beta chains below all came from one sample that was sequenced in a study of cytomegalovirus exposure and HLA in healthy donors. Both 60 Vbeta primers and 13 Jbeta primers went into the PCR. Sequencing used immunoSEQ multiplex PCR; TCRdb keeps in-frame clones, though not all of them. The table records some 85,000 clones, roughly three quarters of them present only once. Sequencing was carried out using PBMCs. These receptors all stem from a male donor in good health and CMV-seronegative.

This chain joins TRBV7-9 and TRBJ1-2; a possible D gene is TRBD1 (5 bases). The V end lost 2 bases, the J end lost 2 bases, and 9 bases lay between the germline ends. Germline CDR1 SEHNR, CDR2 FQNEAQ (reference sequence). The CDR3 totals 14 residues. The CDR3 coding sequence is TGTGCCAGCAGCTTATCCCAGGGCAACTATGGCTACACCTTC. Translating gives CASSLSQGNYGYTF. Complete variable domain (other parts from reference TRBV7-9 and TRBJ1-2): DTGVSQNPRHKITKRGQNVTFRCDPISEHNRLYWYRQTLGQGPEFLTYFQNEAQLEKSRLLSDRFSAERPKGSFSTLEIQRTEQGDSAMYLCASSLSQGNYGYTFGSGTRLTVV.

This clone showed up just once. The gene calls are TRBV6-5 and TRBJ1-1; 8 bases are a match to TRBD1. Germline CDR1 reads MNHEY; CDR2 reads SVGAGI. V gave up 5 bases and J gave up 1 base; unmatched junction bases: 3. The CDR3 spans 14 residues. The CDR3 DNA reads as TGTGCCAGCAGTATGACAGGGGAGAACACTGAAGCTTTCTTT. Protein: CASSMTGENTEAFF.

This clone was observed a few times. V usage is TRBV7-8 and J usage is TRBJ2-3; D is undetermined. V was pared by 4 bases and J by 4 bases, with 9 bases between. Germline loops: CDR1 SGHVS, CDR2 FQNEAQ. The CDR3 runs 13 residues. In nucleotides, the CDR3 is TGTGCCAGCAGCTCGTTACGAGCAGATACGCAGTATTTT. Translated: CASSSLRADTQYF.

The J gene is TRBJ2-2, the V gene TRBV4-3; 12 positions match TRBD1. The junction had 4 bases not matched to a gene; V was cut back by 4 bases and J by 7 bases. The CDR3 length is 15 residues. Germline V CDR1 and CDR2: LGHNA, YSLEER. This CDR3 is CASSLRDRGRGELFF. The CDR3 DNA reads as TGCGCCAGCAGCCTCCGGGACAGGGGGCGCGGGGAGCTGTTTTTT.

CDR3 nucleotides: TGTGCCAGCAGACCACCGGGACAGGGTGGCACTGAAGCTTTCTTT. This codes for CASRPPGQGGTEAFF. The rearrangement uses TRBV6-5 and TRBJ1-1; 9 bases agree with TRBD1. The V gene's germline CDR1 is MNHEY and CDR2 SVGAGI. The V gene end was trimmed by 6 bases and the J gene end by 4 bases; junction bases not matched to a gene: 9. The CDR3 is made up of 15 amino acids.

The CDR3 nucleotides read TGTGCCAGCAGCGGGGGACAGAGTGGCTACGAGCAGTACTTC. As protein: CASSGGQSGYEQYF. The chain employs TRBV9 and TRBJ2-5, with TRBD1 identical over 7 bases. The J call may be incorrect, as the DNA end agrees better with TRBJ2-7. CDR3 length: 14 amino acids. The germline CDR1 and CDR2 sequences are SGDLS and YYNGEE.

The chain has TRBV28 and TRBJ2-6; no definite D call. CDR3 length: 16 residues. The germline V and J ends were trimmed by 5 bases and 0 bases, with 11 bases remaining between them. Germline CDR1 reads MDHEN; CDR2 reads SYDVKM. CDR3 protein: CASSPTQTSGANVLTF. CDR3 nucleotide sequence: TGTGCCAGCAGTCCTACACAGACCTCTGGGGCCAACGTCCTGACTTTC.

The V and J genes are TRBV4-3 and TRBJ1-1, with a possible D match to TRBD1 (6 bases). Trimming cost V 1 base and J 4 bases, with 16 bases left between them. CDR1 is LGHNA and CDR2 is YSLEER in the germline V gene. This CDR3 is 16 amino acids long. The CDR3 DNA is TGCGCCAGCAGCCAAGTCTCAGGGGCAAGGACCACTGAAGCTTTCTTT. Translated: CASSQVSGARTTEAFF.